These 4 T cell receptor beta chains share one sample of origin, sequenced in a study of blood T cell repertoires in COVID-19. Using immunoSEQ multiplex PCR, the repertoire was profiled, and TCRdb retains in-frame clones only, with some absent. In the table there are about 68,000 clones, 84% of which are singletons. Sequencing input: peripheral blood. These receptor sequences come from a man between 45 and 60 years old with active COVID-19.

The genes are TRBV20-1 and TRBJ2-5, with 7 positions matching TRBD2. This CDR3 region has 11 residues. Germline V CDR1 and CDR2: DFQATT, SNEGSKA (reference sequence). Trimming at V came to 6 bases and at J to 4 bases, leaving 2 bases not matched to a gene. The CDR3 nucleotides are TGCAGTGCCGGACTAGGAGAGACCCAGTACTTC. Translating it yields CSAGLGETQYF.

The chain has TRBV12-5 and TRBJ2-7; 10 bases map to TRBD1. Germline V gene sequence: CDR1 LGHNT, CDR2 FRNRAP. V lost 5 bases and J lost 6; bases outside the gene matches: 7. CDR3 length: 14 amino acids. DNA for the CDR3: TGTGCTAGTGGTGTCGACAGGGGGCAGGGCGAGCAGTACTTC. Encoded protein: CASGVDRGQGEQYF. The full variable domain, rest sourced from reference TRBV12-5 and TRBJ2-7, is DARVTQTPRHKVTEMGQEVTMRCQPILGHNTVFWYRQTMMQGLELLAYFRNRAPLDDSGMPKDRFSAEMPDATLATLKIQPSEPRDSAVYFCASGVDRGQGEQYFGPGTRLTVT.

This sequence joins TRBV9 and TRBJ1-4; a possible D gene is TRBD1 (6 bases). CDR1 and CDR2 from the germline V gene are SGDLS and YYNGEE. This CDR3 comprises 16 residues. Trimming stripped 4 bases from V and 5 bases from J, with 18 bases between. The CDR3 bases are TGTGCCAGCAGCCCACGAGGGGGGGGTCCGAATGAAAAACTGTTTTTT. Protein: CASSPRGGGPNEKLFF.

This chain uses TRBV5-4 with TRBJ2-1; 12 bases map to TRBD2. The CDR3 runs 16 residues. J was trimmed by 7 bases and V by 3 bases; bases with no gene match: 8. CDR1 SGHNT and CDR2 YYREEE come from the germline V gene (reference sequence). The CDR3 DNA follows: TGTGCCAGCAGCTATCTAGCGGGGGGGGATTTTAATGAGCAGTTCTTC. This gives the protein CASSYLAGGDFNEQFF.